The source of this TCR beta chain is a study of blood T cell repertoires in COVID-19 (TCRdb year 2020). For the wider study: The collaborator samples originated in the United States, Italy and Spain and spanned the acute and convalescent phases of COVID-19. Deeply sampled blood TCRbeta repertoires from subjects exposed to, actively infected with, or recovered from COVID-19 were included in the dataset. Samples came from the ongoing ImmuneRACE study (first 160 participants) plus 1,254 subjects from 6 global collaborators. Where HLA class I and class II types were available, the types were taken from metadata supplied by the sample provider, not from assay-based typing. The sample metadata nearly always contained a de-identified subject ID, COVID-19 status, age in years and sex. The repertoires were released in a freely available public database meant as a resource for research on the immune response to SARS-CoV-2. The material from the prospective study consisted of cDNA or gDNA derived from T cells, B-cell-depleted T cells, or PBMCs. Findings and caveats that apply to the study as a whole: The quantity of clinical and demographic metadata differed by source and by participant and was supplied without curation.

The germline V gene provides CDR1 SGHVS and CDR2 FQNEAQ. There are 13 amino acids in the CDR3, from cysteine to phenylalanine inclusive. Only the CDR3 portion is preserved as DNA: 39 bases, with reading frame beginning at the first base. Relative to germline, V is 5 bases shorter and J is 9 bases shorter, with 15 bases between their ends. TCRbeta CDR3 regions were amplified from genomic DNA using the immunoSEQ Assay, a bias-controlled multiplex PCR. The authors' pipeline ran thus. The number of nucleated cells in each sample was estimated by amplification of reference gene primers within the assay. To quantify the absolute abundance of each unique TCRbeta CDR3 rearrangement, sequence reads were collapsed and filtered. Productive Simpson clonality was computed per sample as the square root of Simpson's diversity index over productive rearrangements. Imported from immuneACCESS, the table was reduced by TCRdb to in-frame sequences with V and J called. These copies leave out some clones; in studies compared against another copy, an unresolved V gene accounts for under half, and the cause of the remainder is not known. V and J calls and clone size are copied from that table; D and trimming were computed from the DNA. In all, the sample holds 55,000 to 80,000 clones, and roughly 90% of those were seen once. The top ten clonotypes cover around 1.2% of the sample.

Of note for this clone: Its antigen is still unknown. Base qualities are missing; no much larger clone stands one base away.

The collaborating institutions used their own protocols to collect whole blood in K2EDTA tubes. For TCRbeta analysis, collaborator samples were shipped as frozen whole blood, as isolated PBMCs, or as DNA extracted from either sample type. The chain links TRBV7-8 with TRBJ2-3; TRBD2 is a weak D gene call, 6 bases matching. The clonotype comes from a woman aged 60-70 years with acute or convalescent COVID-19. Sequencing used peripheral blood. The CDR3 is CASSLRGEWTQYF. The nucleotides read TGTGCCAGCAGCCTGCGCGGGGAGTGGACGCAGTATTTT.